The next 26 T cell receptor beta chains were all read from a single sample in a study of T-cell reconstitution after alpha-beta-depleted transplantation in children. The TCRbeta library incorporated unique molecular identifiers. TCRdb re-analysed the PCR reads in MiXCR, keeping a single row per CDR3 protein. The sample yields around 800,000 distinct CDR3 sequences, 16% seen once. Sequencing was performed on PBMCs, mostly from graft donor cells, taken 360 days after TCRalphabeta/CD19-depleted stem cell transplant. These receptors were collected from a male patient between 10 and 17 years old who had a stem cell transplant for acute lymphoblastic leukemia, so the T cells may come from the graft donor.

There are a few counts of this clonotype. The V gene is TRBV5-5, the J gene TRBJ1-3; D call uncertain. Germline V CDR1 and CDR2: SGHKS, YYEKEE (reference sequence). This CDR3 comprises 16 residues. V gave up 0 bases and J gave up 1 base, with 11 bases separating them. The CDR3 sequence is CASSLALGYSGNTIYF. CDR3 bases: TGTGCCAGCAGCTTGGCCCTAGGGTATTCTGGAAACACCATATATTTT.

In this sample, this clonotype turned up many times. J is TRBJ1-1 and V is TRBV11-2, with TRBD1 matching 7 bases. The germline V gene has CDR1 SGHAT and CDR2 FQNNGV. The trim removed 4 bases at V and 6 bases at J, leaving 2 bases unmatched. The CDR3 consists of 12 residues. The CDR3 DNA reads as TGTGCCAGCAGCTCGACAGGGTCTGAAGCTTTCTTT. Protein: CASSSTGSEAFF.

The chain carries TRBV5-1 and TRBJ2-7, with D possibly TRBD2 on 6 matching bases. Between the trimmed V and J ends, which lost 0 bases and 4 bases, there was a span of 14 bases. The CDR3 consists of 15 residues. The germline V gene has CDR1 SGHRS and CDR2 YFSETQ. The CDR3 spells CASSLAEGHFYEQYF. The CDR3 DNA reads TGCGCCAGCAGCTTGGCGGAGGGCCATTTTTACGAGCAGTACTTC. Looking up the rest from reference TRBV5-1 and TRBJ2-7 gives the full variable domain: KAGVTQTPRYLIKTRGQQVTLSCSPISGHRSVSWYQQTPGQGLQFLFEYFSETQRNKGNFPGRFSGRQFSNSRSEMNVSTLELGDSALYLCASSLAEGHFYEQYFGPGTRLTVT.

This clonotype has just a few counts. The CDR3 region has the DNA TGCGCCAGCAGCCAGGGGACAGGGGGCATTGACGAGCAGTACTTC. Its protein is CASSQGTGGIDEQYF. J is TRBJ2-7 and V is TRBV4-1, with 12 bases identical to TRBD1. Germline V CDR1 and CDR2: MGHRA, YSYEKL. This CDR3 has 15 residues. V shed 3 bases, J shed 5 bases, and the junction held 5 bases outside the gene matches.

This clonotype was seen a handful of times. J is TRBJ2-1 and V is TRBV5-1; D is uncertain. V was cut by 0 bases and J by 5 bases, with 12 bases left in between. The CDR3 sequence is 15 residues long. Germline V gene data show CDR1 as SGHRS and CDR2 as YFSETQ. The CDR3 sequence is CASSLARPLNNEQFF. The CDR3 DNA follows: TGCGCCAGCAGCTTGGCTAGGCCTCTTAACAATGAGCAGTTCTTC.

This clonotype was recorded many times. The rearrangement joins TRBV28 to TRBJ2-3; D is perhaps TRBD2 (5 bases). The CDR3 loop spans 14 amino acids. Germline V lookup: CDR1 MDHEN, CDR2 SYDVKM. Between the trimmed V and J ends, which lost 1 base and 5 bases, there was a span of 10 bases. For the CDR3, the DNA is TGTGCCAGCAGTTTATTGGTAGCGAGAGATACGCAGTATTTT. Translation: CASSLLVARDTQYF.

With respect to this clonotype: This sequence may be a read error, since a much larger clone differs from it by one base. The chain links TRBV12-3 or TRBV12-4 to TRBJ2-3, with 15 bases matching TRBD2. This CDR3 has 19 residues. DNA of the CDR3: TGTACCAGCAGTCCTCGATGGGGACTAGCGGGAGGAGACACAGATACGCAGTATTTT. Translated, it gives CTSSPRWGLAGGDTDTQYF.

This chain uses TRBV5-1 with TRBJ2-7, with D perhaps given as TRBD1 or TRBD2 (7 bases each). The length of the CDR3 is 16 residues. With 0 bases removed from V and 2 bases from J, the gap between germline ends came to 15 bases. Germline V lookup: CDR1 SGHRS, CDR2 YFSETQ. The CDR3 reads CASSLAQGGSPYEQYF. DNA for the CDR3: TGCGCCAGCAGCTTGGCCCAGGGGGGGTCCCCCTACGAGCAGTACTTC.

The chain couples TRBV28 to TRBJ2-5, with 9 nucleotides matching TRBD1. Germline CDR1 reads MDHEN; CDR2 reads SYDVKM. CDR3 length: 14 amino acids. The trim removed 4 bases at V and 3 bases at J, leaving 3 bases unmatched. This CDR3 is CASSSRTGEETQYF. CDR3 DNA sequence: TGTGCCAGCAGTTCAAGGACAGGGGAAGAGACCCAGTACTTC.

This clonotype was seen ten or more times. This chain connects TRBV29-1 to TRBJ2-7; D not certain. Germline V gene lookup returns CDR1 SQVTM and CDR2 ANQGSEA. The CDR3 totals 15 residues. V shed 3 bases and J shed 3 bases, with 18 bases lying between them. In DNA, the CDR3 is TGCAGCGTTGAGCCCCCCGGCTTCCGATGCTACGAGCAGTACTTC. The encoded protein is CSVEPPGFRCYEQYF.

The CDR3, as DNA: TGTGCCAGCAGCCCCGGCTACCCTATGGGCTACACCTTC. The encoded protein is CASSPGYPMGYTF. The rearrangement joins TRBV7-9 to TRBJ1-2; D is undetermined. The V gene lost 5 bases and the J gene lost 8 bases, with 15 bases spanning the gap. Germline V gives CDR1 SEHNR, CDR2 FQNEAQ (reference sequence). The CDR3 has 13 residues.

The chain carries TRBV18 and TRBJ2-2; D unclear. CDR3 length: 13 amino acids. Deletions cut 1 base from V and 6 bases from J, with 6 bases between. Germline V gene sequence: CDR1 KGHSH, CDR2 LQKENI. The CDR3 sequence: CASSPQVAGELFF. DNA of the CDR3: TGTGCCAGCTCACCACAGGTAGCCGGGGAGCTGTTTTTT.

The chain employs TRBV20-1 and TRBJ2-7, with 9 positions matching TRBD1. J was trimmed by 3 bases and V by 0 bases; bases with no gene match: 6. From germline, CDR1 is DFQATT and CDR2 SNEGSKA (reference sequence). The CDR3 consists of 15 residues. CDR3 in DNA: TGCAGTGCTAGAGATGGGACAGGGAACTTCTACGAGCAGTACTTC. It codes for CSARDGTGNFYEQYF.

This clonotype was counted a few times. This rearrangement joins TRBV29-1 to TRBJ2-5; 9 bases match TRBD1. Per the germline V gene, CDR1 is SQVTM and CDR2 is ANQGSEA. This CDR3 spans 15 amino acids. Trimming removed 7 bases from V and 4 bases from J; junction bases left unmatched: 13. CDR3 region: CSAVRTGGRGETQYF. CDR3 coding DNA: TGCAGCGCCGTACGCACAGGGGGCAGAGGAGAGACCCAGTACTTC. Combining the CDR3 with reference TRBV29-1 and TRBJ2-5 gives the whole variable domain SAVISQKPSRDICQRGTSLTIQCQVDSQVTMMFWYRQQPGQSLTLIATANQGSEATYESGFVIDKFPISRPNLTFSTLTVSNMSPEDSSIYLCSAVRTGGRGETQYFGPGTRLLVL.

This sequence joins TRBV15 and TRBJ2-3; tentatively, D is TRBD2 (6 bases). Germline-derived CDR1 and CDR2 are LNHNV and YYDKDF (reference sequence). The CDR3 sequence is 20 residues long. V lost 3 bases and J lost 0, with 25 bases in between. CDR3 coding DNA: TGTGCCACCAGCAGCCCAACCGGGACTCCTCTTTTTTCTAGCACAGATACGCAGTATTTT. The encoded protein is CATSSPTGTPLFSSTDTQYF.

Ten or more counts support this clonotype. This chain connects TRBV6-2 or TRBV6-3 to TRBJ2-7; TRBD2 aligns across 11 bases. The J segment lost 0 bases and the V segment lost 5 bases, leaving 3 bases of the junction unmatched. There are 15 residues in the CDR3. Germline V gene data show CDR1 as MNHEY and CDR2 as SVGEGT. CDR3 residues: CASSDGTSGSYEQYF. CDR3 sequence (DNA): TGTGCCAGCAGTGACGGGACTAGCGGCTCCTACGAGCAGTACTTC.

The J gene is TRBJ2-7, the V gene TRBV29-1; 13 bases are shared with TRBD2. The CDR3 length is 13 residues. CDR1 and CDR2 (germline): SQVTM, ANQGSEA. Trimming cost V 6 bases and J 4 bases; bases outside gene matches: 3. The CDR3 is CSVEGLAGYEQYF. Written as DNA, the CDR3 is TGCAGCGTCGAGGGACTAGCGGGATACGAGCAGTACTTC.

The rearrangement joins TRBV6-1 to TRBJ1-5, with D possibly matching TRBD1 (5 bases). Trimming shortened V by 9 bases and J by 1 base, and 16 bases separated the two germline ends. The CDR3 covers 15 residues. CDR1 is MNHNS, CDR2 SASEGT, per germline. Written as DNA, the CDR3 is TGTGCCAGTGCGGGGGAGGGATACAGCAATCAGCCCCAGCATTTT. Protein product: CASAGEGYSNQPQHF.

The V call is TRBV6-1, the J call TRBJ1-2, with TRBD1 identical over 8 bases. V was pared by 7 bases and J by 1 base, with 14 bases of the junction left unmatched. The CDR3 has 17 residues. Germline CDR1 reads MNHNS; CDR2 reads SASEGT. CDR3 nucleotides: TGTGCCAGCAATACCGGGACAGGTATACTCGATAACTATGGCTACACCTTC. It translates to CASNTGTGILDNYGYTF.

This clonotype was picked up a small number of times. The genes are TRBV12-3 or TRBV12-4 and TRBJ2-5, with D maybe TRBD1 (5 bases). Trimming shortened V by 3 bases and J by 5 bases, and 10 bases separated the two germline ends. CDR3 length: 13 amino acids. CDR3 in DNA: TGTGCCAGCAGTTTTAGCCCAGGGGAGACCCAGTACTTC. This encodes CASSFSPGETQYF.

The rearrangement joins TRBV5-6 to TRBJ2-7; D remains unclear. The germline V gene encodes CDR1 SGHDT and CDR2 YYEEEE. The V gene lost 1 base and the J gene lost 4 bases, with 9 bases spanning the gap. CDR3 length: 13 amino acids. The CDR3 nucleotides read TGTGCCAGCAGCTTGAGCGCGCAATACGAGCAGTACTTC. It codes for CASSLSAQYEQYF.

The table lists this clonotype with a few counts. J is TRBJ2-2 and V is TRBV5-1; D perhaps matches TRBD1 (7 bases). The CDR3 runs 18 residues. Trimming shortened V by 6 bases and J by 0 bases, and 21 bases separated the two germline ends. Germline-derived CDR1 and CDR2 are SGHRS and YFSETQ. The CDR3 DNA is TGCGCCAGCACATCCCTATTGGGGGGACAGACGAACACCGGGGAGCTGTTTTTT. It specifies CASTSLLGGQTNTGELFF.

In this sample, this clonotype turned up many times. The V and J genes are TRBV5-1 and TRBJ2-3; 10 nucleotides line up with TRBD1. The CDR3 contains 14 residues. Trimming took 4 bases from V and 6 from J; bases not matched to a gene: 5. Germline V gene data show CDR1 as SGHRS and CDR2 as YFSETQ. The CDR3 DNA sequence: TGCGCCAGCAGCCCGGGACAGGGGCGGGATACGCAGTATTTT. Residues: CASSPGQGRDTQYF.

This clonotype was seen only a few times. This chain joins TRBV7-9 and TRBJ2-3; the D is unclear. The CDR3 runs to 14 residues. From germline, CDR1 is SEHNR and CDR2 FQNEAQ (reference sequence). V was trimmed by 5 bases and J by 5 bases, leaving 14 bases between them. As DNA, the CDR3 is TGTGCCAGCAGCCTGGGCCTAATAGGAGATACGCAGTATTTT. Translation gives CASSLGLIGDTQYF. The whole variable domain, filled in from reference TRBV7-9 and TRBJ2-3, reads DTGVSQNPRHKITKRGQNVTFRCDPISEHNRLYWYRQTLGQGPEFLTYFQNEAQLEKSRLLSDRFSAERPKGSFSTLEIQRTEQGDSAMYLCASSLGLIGDTQYFGPGTRLTVL.

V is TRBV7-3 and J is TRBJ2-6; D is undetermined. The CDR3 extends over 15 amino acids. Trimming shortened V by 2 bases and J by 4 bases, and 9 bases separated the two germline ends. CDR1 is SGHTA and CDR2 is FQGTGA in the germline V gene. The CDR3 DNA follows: TGTGCCAGCAGCTTATTGCGGTCCGGGGCCAACGTCCTGACTTTC. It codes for CASSLLRSGANVLTF.

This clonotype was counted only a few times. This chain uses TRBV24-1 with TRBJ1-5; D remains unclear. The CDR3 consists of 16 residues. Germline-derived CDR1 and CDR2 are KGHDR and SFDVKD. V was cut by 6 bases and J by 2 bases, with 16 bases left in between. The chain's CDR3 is CATSNSGPKGNQPQHF. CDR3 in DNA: TGTGCCACCAGTAATTCGGGCCCTAAAGGCAATCAGCCCCAGCATTTT.